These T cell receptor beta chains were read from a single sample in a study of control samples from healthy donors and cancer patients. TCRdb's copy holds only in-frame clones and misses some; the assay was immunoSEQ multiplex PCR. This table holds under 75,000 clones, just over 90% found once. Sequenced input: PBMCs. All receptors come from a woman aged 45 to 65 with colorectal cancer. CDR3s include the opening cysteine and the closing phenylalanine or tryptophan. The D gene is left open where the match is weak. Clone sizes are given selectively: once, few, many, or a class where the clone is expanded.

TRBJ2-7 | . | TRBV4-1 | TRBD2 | CASSLLADPYEQYF | TGCGCCAGCAGCCTACTAGCGGACCCCTACGAGCAGTACTTC
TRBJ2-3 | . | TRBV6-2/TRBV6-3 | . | CASSRGGSTDTQYF | TGTGCCAGCAGTCGGGGCGGGAGCACAGATACGCAGTATTTT
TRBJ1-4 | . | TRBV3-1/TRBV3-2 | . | CASSRLRTGTTNEKLFF | TGTGCCAGCAGCCGCTTAAGGACCGGCACAACTAATGAAAAACTGTTTTTT
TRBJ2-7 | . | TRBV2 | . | CASSRDGSYEQYF | TGTGCCAGCAGTCGGGACGGCTCCTACGAGCAGTACTTC
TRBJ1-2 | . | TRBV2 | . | CASSETLYGGYTF | TGTGCCAGCAGTGAGACTCTATACGGAGGCTACACCTTC
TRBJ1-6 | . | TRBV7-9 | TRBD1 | CASSSGQDNSPLHF | TGTGCCAGCAGCTCGGGACAGGATAATTCACCCCTCCACTTT
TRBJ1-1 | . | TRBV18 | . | CASSPQGRTEAFF | TGTGCCAGCTCACCCCAGGGTCGGACTGAAGCTTTCTTT
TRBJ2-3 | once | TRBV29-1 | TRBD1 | CSVDDRGFADTQYF | TGCAGCGTTGACGACAGGGGTTTCGCAGATACGCAGTATTTT
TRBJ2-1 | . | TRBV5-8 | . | CASSSPTHGRGGQFF | TGTGCCAGCAGCTCCCCCACACACGGCCGGGGAGGGCAGTTCTTC
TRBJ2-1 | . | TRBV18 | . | CASSPGSTEDEQFF | TGTGCCAGCTCCCCCGGGTCTACAGAGGATGAGCAGTTCTTC
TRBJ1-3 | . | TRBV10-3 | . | CAIMRDSSGNTIYF | TGTGCCATCATGAGGGATTCCTCTGGAAACACCATATATTTT
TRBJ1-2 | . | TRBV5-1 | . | CASSSGQPRDGYTF | TGCGCCAGCAGCTCTGGACAGCCCAGGGATGGCTACACCTTC
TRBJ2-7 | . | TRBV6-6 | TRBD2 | CASSYSEASGGYEQYF | TGTGCCAGCAGTTACTCTGAGGCTAGCGGGGGTTACGAGCAGTACTTC
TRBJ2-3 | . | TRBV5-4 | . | CASSLGGPNPRDTQYF | TGTGCCAGCAGCTTGGGTGGTCCCAACCCGAGAGATACGCAGTATTTT
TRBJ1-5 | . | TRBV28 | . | CASSPPGRGSNQPQHF | TGTGCCAGCAGCCCCCCGGGCCGCGGATCCAATCAGCCCCAGCATTTT
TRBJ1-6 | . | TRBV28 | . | CASSFPPQYSYNSPLHF | TGTGCCAGCAGTTTTCCCCCTCAGTACTCCTATAATTCACCCCTCCACTTT
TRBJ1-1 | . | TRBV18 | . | CASSPPRETEAFF | TGTGCCAGCTCACCACCCCGGGAAACTGAAGCTTTCTTT
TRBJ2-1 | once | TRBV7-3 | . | CASGALASGEQFF | TGTGCCAGCGGAGCCCTAGCATCTGGTGAGCAGTTCTTC
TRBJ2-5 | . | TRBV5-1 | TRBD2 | CASSSSGGQETQYF | TGCGCCAGCAGCTCTAGCGGGGGGCAAGAGACCCAGTACTTC